This T cell receptor (beta chain) was obtained from a study of blood T cell repertoires in COVID-19. Study summary: The study drew acute and convalescent COVID-19 samples from the United States, Italy and Spain. T cells, B-cell-depleted T cells, or PBMCs supplied cDNA or gDNA.

In the authors' methods: The authors estimated nucleated cell counts from reference gene primer amplification. Profiled with immunoSEQ multiplex PCR; TCRdb holds only in-frame clones, not every one. V, J and clone size were drawn from that table, and D and trimming were deduced from the DNA. The sample comprises 150,000 to 200,000 clones, 88% of which are singletons, and 4% to 5.5% rests with the top ten. The V and J ends lost 4 bases and 0 bases, in that order; junction bases with no gene match: 8. Germline loops: CDR1 SGHDN, CDR2 FVKESK. CDR3 length equals 17 residues. This clone appeared a few times.

This TCR derives from a human donor in a cohort sampled during active COVID-19. J is TRBJ2-1 and V is TRBV14, with 8 bases lining up with TRBD2. Sequences were obtained from peripheral blood. The CDR3 sequence is CASSPLAGLSSYNEQFF. The CDR3 region has the DNA TGTGCCAGCAGCCCCTTAGCGGGACTCAGCTCCTACAATGAGCAGTTCTTC.